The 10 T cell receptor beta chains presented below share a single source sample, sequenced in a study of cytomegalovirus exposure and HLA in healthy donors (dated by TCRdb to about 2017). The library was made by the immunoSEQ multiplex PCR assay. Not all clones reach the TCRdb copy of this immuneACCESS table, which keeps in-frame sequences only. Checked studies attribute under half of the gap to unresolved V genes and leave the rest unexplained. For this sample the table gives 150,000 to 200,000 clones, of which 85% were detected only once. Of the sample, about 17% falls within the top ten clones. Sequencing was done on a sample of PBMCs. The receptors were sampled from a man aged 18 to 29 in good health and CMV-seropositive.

CDR3 DNA sequence: TGTGCCAGCAGTTTTCAGGGGGAAGGTCAGCCCCAGCATTTT. It specifies CASSFQGEGQPQHF. The chain combines TRBV27 with TRBJ1-5; 7 bases agree with TRBD1. CDR3 size: 14 residues. Germline loops: CDR1 MNHEY, CDR2 SMNVEV (reference sequence). Trimming removed 3 bases from V and 6 bases from J; junction bases left unmatched: 5.

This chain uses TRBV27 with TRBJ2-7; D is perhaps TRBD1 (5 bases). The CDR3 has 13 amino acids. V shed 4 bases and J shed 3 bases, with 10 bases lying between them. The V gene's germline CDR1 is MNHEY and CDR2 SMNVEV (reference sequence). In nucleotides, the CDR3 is TGTGCCAGCAGTTCCGACAGCCTCTACGAGCAGTACTTC. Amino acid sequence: CASSSDSLYEQYF.

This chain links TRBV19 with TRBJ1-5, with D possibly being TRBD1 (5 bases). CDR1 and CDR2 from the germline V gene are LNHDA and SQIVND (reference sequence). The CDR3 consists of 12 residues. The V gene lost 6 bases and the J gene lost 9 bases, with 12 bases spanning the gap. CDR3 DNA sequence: TGTGCCAGTAGGGCAGGGTCTGGGCCCCAGCATTTT. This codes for CASRAGSGPQHF.

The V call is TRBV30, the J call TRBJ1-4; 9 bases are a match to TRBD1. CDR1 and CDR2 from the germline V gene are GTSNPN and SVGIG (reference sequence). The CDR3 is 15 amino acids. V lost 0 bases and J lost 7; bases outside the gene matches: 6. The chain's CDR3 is CAWSVLGTGSEKLFF. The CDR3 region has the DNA TGTGCCTGGAGTGTACTCGGGACAGGGTCTGAAAAACTGTTTTTT.

CDR3 sequence reads: CASSGRALGQDNEQFF. The CDR3 coding sequence is TGTGCCAGCTCGGGCAGGGCCCTAGGTCAGGACAATGAGCAGTTCTTC. The gene calls are TRBV18 and TRBJ2-1; maybe TRBD1 (5 bases). The germline V and J ends were trimmed by 6 bases and 5 bases, with 20 bases remaining between them. Germline CDR1 is KGHSH and CDR2 is LQKENI. This CDR3 has 16 residues.

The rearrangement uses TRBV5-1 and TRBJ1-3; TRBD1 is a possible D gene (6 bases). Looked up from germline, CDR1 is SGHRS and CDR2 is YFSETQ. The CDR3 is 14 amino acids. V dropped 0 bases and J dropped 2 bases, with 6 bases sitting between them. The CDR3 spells CASSLGTAGNTIYF. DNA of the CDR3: TGCGCCAGCAGCTTGGGGACAGCTGGAAACACCATATATTTT.

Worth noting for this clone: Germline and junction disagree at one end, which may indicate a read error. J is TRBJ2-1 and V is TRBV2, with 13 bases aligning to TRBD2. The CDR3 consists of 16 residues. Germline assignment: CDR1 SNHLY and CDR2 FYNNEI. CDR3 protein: CASREGLAGVYNEQFF. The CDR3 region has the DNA TGTGCCAGCAGAGAAGGACTAGCGGGAGTCTACAATGAGCAGTTCTTC.

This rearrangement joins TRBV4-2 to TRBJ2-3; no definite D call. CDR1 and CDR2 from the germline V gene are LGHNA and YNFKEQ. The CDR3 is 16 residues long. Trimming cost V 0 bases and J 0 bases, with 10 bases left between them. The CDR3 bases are TGTGCCAGCAGCCAAGAGTTGGAGCTAAGCACAGATACGCAGTATTTT. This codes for CASSQELELSTDTQYF.

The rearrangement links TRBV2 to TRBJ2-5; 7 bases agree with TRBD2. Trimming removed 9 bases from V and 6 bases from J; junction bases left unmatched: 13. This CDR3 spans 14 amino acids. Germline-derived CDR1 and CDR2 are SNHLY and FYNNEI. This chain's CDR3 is CARSGLAELKTQYF. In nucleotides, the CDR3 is TGTGCCAGAAGCGGGCTAGCGGAGCTTAAGACCCAGTACTTC.

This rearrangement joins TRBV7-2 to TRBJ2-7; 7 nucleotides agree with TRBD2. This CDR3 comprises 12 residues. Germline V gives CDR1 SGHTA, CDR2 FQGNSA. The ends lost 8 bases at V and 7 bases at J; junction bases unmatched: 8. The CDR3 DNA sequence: TGTGCCAGCGGCTATCGGGAGGTTGAGCAGTACTTC. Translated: CASGYREVEQYF.